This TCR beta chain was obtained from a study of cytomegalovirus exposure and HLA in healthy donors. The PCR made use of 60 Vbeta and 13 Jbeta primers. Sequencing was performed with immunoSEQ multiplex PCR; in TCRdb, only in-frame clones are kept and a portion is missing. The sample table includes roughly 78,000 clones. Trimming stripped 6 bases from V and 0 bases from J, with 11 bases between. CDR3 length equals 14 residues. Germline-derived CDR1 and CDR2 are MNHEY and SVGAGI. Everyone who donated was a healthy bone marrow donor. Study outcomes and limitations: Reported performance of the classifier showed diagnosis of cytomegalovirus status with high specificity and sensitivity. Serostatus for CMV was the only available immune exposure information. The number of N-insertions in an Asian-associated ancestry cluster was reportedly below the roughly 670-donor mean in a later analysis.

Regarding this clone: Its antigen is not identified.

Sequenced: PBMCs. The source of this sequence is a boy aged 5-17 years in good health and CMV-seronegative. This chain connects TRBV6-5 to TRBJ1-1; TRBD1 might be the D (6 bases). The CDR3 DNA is TGTGCCAGCAGAAGGACAGTATTGAACACTGAAGCTTTCTTT. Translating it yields CASRRTVLNTEAFF.